This T cell receptor (beta chain) was obtained from a study of identical twins. Study observations and caveats: The analysis was cross-sectional rather than longitudinal within donors. Out-of-frame alpha sequences shared between twins exhibited an excess of low generation probability. Partial confounding of zero-insertion analyses by invariant MAIT and iNKT cells was possible.

The CDR3 consists of 16 residues. Germline CDR1 reads PRHDT; CDR2 reads FYEKMQ (reference sequence). Trimming left V 5 bases short and J 4 bases short, with 18 bases between. With respect to this clonotype: No antigen is known for it.

Using its own MiXCR run on the 5' RACE reads, TCRdb lists one record per CDR3 protein. The table has 750,000 to 950,000 distinct CDR3 sequences, over 9% seen once. This sample also appeared in a second study, on yellow fever vaccine responses in identical twins.

V usage is TRBV13 and J usage is TRBJ2-1, with a possible D match to TRBD2 (6 bases). This clonotype was sampled from a woman under 30 in good health. Specimen: PBMCs. DNA of the CDR3: TGTGCCAGCAGCGCCCTTGGTCGGGGGAGGTACAATGAGCAGTTCTTC. It codes for CASSALGRGRYNEQFF.